This record covers a single T cell receptor beta chain. Clones were sequenced by immunoSEQ multiplex PCR, and TCRdb holds only the in-frame ones, with some missing. The sample includes roughly 68,000 clones, approximately 90% of them seen just once. Germline values: CDR1 SGDLS, CDR2 YYNGEE. This CDR3 contains 16 residues. Trimming stripped 3 bases from V and 1 base from J, with 16 bases between. Those who participated ranged in age from roughly 18 to 89 years and resided in about two dozen US areas. Donors were grouped by their self-reported clinical history. Before being deemed recovered, Cohort 3 donors had two negative PCRs, clearance, or symptom resolution. The sample originates from a study of blood T cell repertoires in COVID-19. The overall study: The cDNA or gDNA used as material had been derived from T cells, B-cell-depleted T cells, or PBMCs.

This TCR was sampled from a woman aged 40 to 50 who had recovered from COVID-19. This chain connects TRBV9 to TRBJ1-2, with a possible D match to TRBD1 (5 bases). Sequenced sample: PBMCs or T cells enriched from blood (not recorded which). The DNA of the CDR3 is TGTGCCAGCAGCGCTAACAGGAACTCTGTTAACTATGGCTACACCTTC. Amino acid sequence: CASSANRNSVNYGYTF.